The 5 T cell receptor beta chains below all came from one sample that was sequenced in a study of T-cell reconstitution after alpha-beta-depleted transplantation in children. Using unique molecular identifiers, the investigators prepared the TCRbeta library. A single record per CDR3 protein comes from TCRdb applying MiXCR to the PCR reads. The table shows 70,000 to 95,000 distinct CDR3 sequences, with less than 20% occurring only once. This specimen was PBMCs, mostly from graft donor cells, taken 360 days after TCRalphabeta/CD19-depleted stem cell transplant. Receptors originate from a male patient between 2 and 15 years old who had a stem cell transplant for acute lymphoblastic leukemia, so the T cells may come from the graft donor.

This clonotype was seen a few times. The chain links TRBV12-3 or TRBV12-4 to TRBJ2-5, with no clear D. Trimming cost V 3 bases and J 5 bases, with 4 bases left between them. The CDR3 runs to 11 residues. This CDR3 reads CASSFLETQYF. CDR3 coding DNA: TGTGCCAGCAGTTTCTTGGAGACCCAGTACTTC.

This clonotype has ten or more counts. The J gene is TRBJ2-1, the V gene TRBV6-5; D not certain. Trimming cost V 7 bases and J 0 bases, with 7 bases left between them. Germline V lookup: CDR1 MNHEY, CDR2 SVGAGI. CDR3 length: 13 amino acids. This CDR3 is CASKSSSYNEQFF. CDR3 nucleotide sequence: TGTGCCAGCAAGAGTAGCTCCTACAATGAGCAGTTCTTC.

This clonotype has more than one count but fewer than ten. The chain is built from TRBV12-3 or TRBV12-4 and TRBJ2-1; 10 bases are shared with TRBD2. V trimming: 3 bases; J trimming: 6 bases; junction bases outside the gene matches: 5. This CDR3 is 15 amino acids long. Here the CDR3 reads CASSFGLAGANEQFF. CDR3 nucleotides: TGTGCCAGCAGTTTCGGTCTAGCGGGAGCCAATGAGCAGTTCTTC.

This clonotype was detected a few times. The genes are TRBV7-8 and TRBJ2-7, with 10 bases fitting TRBD2. The CDR3 loop spans 14 amino acids. The V gene end was trimmed by 3 bases and the J gene end by 1 base; junction bases not matched to a gene: 0. Germline-derived CDR1 and CDR2 are SGHVS and FQNEAQ. CDR3 protein: CASSFSGRSYEQYF. The CDR3 DNA sequence: TGTGCCAGCAGCTTTAGCGGGAGGTCCTACGAGCAGTACTTC.

This clonotype appeared many times. This rearrangement joins TRBV12-3 or TRBV12-4 to TRBJ1-4, with D unclear. The CDR3 sequence is 12 residues long. V was clipped by 3 bases and J by 9 bases, with 8 bases between them. The CDR3 loop is CASSFPGKKLFF. In DNA form, the CDR3 reads TGTGCCAGCAGTTTTCCGGGGAAAAAACTGTTTTTT.